The 32 T cell receptor beta chains presented below share a single source sample, sequenced in a study of blood T cell repertoires in COVID-19. The data were produced by immunoSEQ multiplex PCR, yet TCRdb's version contains in-frame clones alone and is incomplete. The sample lists around 29,000 clones, nearly 90% occurring once. Sequencing was carried out using peripheral blood. Receptors originate from a human donor in a cohort sampled during active COVID-19.

The rearrangement links TRBV3-1 (or the pseudogene TRBV3-2) to TRBJ2-7; D is perhaps TRBD2 (5 bases). Trimming cost V 7 bases and J 1 base, with 14 bases left between them. CDR3 length equals 14 residues. CDR1 LGHDT and CDR2 YNNKEL come from the germline V gene (reference sequence). CDR3 sequence (DNA): TGTGCCAGCACCCTTGGACTTGGATCCTACGAGCAGTACTTC. The encoded protein is CASTLGLGSYEQYF.

In nucleotides, the CDR3 is TGCGCCAGCAGCCTCCGAGGGGGGGCGGATACGCAGTATTTT. Translating gives CASSLRGGADTQYF. The chain combines TRBV5-1 with TRBJ2-3; possibly TRBD2 for D (7 bases). Germline assignment: CDR1 SGHRS and CDR2 YFSETQ. Trimming took 4 bases from V and 6 from J, leaving 15 bases between them. This CDR3 region has 14 residues.

The rearrangement links TRBV7-7 to TRBJ1-1, with D perhaps TRBD1 (5 bases). Trimming took 1 base from V and 1 from J, leaving 13 bases between them. The CDR3 extends over 16 amino acids. CDR1 is SSHAT, CDR2 FNYEAQ, per germline (reference sequence). This CDR3 reads CASSLEYGGRNTEAFF. In DNA, the CDR3 is TGTGCCAGCAGCTTAGAGTACGGGGGTAGGAACACTGAAGCTTTCTTT. The full variable domain, its missing parts supplied by reference TRBV7-7 and TRBJ1-1, is GAGVSQSPRYKVTKRGQDVTLRCDPISSHATLYWYQQALGQGPEFLTYFNYEAQPDKSGLPSDRFSAERPEGSISTLTIQRTEQRDSAMYRCASSLEYGGRNTEAFFGQGTRLTVV.

The V and J genes are TRBV5-1 and TRBJ2-5; a possible D gene is TRBD1 (6 bases). Germline CDR1 is SGHRS and CDR2 is YFSETQ. Trimming cost V 5 bases and J 1 base, with 12 bases left between them. This CDR3 has 14 residues. The chain's CDR3 is CASSSTGLQETQYF. The CDR3 nucleotides read TGCGCCAGCAGTTCGACAGGTCTCCAAGAGACCCAGTACTTC. Variable domain in full (rest from reference TRBV5-1 and TRBJ2-5): KAGVTQTPRYLIKTRGQQVTLSCSPISGHRSVSWYQQTPGQGLQFLFEYFSETQRNKGNFPGRFSGRQFSNSRSEMNVSTLELGDSALYLCASSSTGLQETQYFGPGTRLLVL.

V and J are TRBV12-3 or TRBV12-4 and TRBJ1-1; 7 bases agree with TRBD1. V was clipped by 5 bases and J by 3 bases; unmatched bases: 3. The CDR3 covers 13 residues. The CDR3: CASSETGHTEAFF. The CDR3 region has the DNA TGTGCCAGCAGTGAGACAGGGCACACTGAAGCTTTCTTT.

CDR3 amino acids: CASSSQGYGYTF. In DNA, the CDR3 is TGTGCCAGTAGTTCACAGGGTTATGGCTACACCTTC. The chain is built from TRBV19 and TRBJ1-2; tentative D call: TRBD1 (6 bases). Germline V gene data show CDR1 as LNHDA and CDR2 as SQIVND (reference sequence). The CDR3 length is 12 residues. V lost 5 bases, J lost 5 bases, and 9 bases lay in between.

The chain employs TRBV7-2 and TRBJ2-7; the match to TRBD1 covers 9 bases. CDR1 is SGHTA and CDR2 is FQGNSA in the germline V gene. The CDR3 is made up of 15 amino acids. V lost 5 bases and J lost 7; bases outside the gene matches: 12. CDR3 coding DNA: TGTGCCAGCAGCCCCGCCCCCGGGACAGGGCGAGAGCAGTACTTC. Amino acids: CASSPAPGTGREQYF.

This clone came up a few times. The rearrangement uses TRBV7-8 and TRBJ1-6; no definite D call. The germline V and J ends were trimmed by 4 bases and 4 bases, with 14 bases remaining between them. The CDR3 loop spans 16 amino acids. Germline V gene data show CDR1 as SGHVS and CDR2 as FQNEAQ. The CDR3 DNA follows: TGTGCCAGCAGCTCACACGGTCCGGAGTATAATTCACCCCTCCACTTT. This encodes CASSSHGPEYNSPLHF.

The chain links TRBV19 to TRBJ1-2; 8 nucleotides align to TRBD1. The CDR3 totals 13 residues. The V gene's germline CDR1 is LNHDA and CDR2 SQIVND (reference sequence). Trimming cost V 6 bases and J 7 bases; bases outside gene matches: 7. The CDR3 region has the DNA TGTGCCAGTAGCAAAGGACAGGGCTCTGGCTACACCTTC. Residues: CASSKGQGSGYTF. The full variable domain, with the rest looked up from reference TRBV19 and TRBJ1-2, is DGGITQSPKYLFRKEGQNVTLSCEQNLNHDAMYWYRQDPGQGLRLIYYSQIVNDFQKGDIAEGYSVSREKKESFPLTVTSAQKNPTAFYLCASSKGQGSGYTFGSGTRLTVV.

The chain recombines TRBV6-2 or TRBV6-3 with TRBJ2-7, with D unclear. V was clipped by 0 bases and J by 3 bases, with 12 bases between them. The CDR3 covers 15 residues. The germline V gene encodes CDR1 MNHEY and CDR2 SVGEGT. CDR3 region: CASSYSPKLYYEQYF. The CDR3 nucleotides read TGTGCCAGCAGTTACTCCCCCAAGCTTTACTACGAGCAGTACTTC.

This sequence joins TRBV29-1 and TRBJ1-1; TRBD1 is a possible D gene (5 bases). This CDR3 spans 21 amino acids. Trimming left V 0 bases short and J 4 bases short, with 33 bases between. The V gene's germline CDR1 is SQVTM and CDR2 ANQGSEA. CDR3 DNA sequence: TGCAGCGTTGAAGAACCACTCACAGGCCGGGGGGGGTTGTTTTCTTTCACTGAAGCTTTCTTT. This gives the protein CSVEEPLTGRGGLFSFTEAFF.

V usage is TRBV11-2 and J usage is TRBJ2-5, with a possible D match to TRBD2 (6 bases). The CDR3 consists of 13 residues. Germline lookup yields CDR1 SGHAT and CDR2 FQNNGV. Trimming took off 5 bases at V and 4 bases at J, with 11 bases between the two ends. CDR3 nucleotides: TGTGCCAGCAGCCCTCCCGGGGGAGAGACCCAGTACTTC. Protein: CASSPPGGETQYF.

V is TRBV7-8 and J is TRBJ1-5; D not certain. CDR3 length equals 17 residues. The ends were cut back, 5 bases at V and 0 bases at J, with 17 bases in the middle. CDR1 is SGHVS and CDR2 is FQNEAQ in the germline V gene. The DNA of the CDR3 is TGTGCCAGCAGCCCTGCCCTTGACACTTATAGCAATCAGCCCCAGCATTTT. Its translation is CASSPALDTYSNQPQHF.

V usage is TRBV6-6 and J usage is TRBJ1-6; 9 bases map to TRBD1. The CDR3 contains 15 residues. Germline V CDR1 and CDR2: MNHNY, SVGAGI (reference sequence). V lost 2 bases to trimming and J lost 6 bases; unmatched junction nucleotides: 2. DNA for the CDR3: TGTGCCAGCAGTTACACGGGACAGGGTAATTCACCCCTCCACTTT. It yields the protein CASSYTGQGNSPLHF.

The chain uses TRBV12-5 and TRBJ2-7; 7 nucleotides align to TRBD1. V lost 1 base and J lost 3; bases outside the gene matches: 9. Germline assignment: CDR1 LGHNT and CDR2 FRNRAP. This CDR3 is 16 amino acids long. CDR3 loop: CASGLGGTVISYEQYF. The CDR3 region has the DNA TGTGCTAGTGGTTTGGGAGGGACAGTGATAAGCTACGAGCAGTACTTC.

V gene TRBV12-3 or TRBV12-4 combines with J gene TRBJ2-1, with D tentatively TRBD2 (6 bases). This CDR3 comprises 13 residues. Trimming cost V 2 bases and J 6 bases, with 8 bases left between them. CDR3 coding DNA: TGTGCCAGCAGTTTATTGGGGGGCAATGAGCAGTTCTTC. It encodes CASSLLGGNEQFF.

The chain employs TRBV7-6 and TRBJ2-7; 7 nucleotides line up with TRBD2. This CDR3 has 13 amino acids. The germline gives CDR1 SGHVS, CDR2 FNYEAQ. V was clipped by 4 bases and J by 6 bases; unmatched bases: 6. This CDR3 reads CASSSLAGVEQYF. CDR3 in DNA: TGTGCCAGCAGCTCACTCGCGGGGGTCGAGCAGTACTTC.

V is TRBV14 and J is TRBJ2-7, with a possible D match to TRBD2 (6 bases). Per the germline V gene, CDR1 is SGHDN and CDR2 is FVKESK. V was trimmed by 3 bases and J by 1 base, leaving 22 bases between them. CDR3 size: 18 residues. CDR3 in amino acids: CASSHRLGNSGRSYEQYF. CDR3 nucleotides: TGTGCCAGCAGCCATCGACTCGGGAATAGCGGACGATCCTACGAGCAGTACTTC.

The CDR3 loop is CASSLGTGVGNTGELFF. Written as DNA, the CDR3 is TGCGCCAGCAGCTTGGGGACAGGGGTCGGGAACACCGGGGAGCTGTTTTTT. This rearrangement joins TRBV5-1 to TRBJ2-2; 9 bases agree with TRBD1. Unmatched junction bases numbered 4, after V lost 0 bases and J lost 1 base. Germline V CDR1 and CDR2: SGHRS, YFSETQ. This CDR3 is built from 17 residues.

This clone was detected once. The gene calls are TRBV6-5 and TRBJ1-1, with TRBD1 matching over 8 bases. CDR1 is MNHEY, CDR2 SVGAGI, per germline. The V and J ends lost 5 bases and 2 bases, in that order; junction bases with no gene match: 4. The CDR3 runs 14 residues. The CDR3 spells CASSPDRGNTEAFF. The CDR3 DNA follows: TGTGCCAGCAGTCCAGACAGGGGTAACACTGAAGCTTTCTTT.

This chain links TRBV19 with TRBJ2-1; TRBD2 matches 7 bases. Germline CDR1 LNHDA, CDR2 SQIVND (reference sequence). The CDR3 loop spans 15 amino acids. J was trimmed by 0 bases and V by 10 bases; bases with no gene match: 9. In nucleotides, the CDR3 is TGTGCCACAGGGAGGGTATCGGGCTCCTACAATGAGCAGTTCTTC. The encoded protein is CATGRVSGSYNEQFF.

V gene TRBV2 combines with J gene TRBJ2-3; D remains unclear. The germline V and J ends were trimmed by 6 bases and 2 bases, with 18 bases remaining between them. The CDR3 spans 16 residues. Germline V CDR1 and CDR2: SNHLY, FYNNEI. The CDR3: CASSVWASPTTDTQYF. In DNA, the CDR3 is TGTGCCAGCAGCGTTTGGGCAAGTCCGACCACAGATACGCAGTATTTT. The whole variable domain, remainder taken from reference TRBV2 and TRBJ2-3, is EPEVTQTPSHQVTQMGQEVILRCVPISNHLYFYWYRQILGQKVEFLVSFYNNEISEKSEIFDDQFSVERPDGSNFTLKIRSTKLEDSAMYFCASSVWASPTTDTQYFGPGTRLTVL.

The CDR3 is CASSLEQGGTEAFF. In nucleotides, the CDR3 is TGTGCCAGCAGCTTAGAGCAGGGAGGGACTGAAGCTTTCTTT. V and J are TRBV7-8 and TRBJ1-1; possible D gene TRBD1, 5 bases. V was trimmed by 1 base and J by 5 bases, leaving 11 bases between them. The CDR3 totals 14 residues. CDR1 and CDR2 (germline): SGHVS, FQNEAQ.

The chain carries TRBV2 and TRBJ2-7, with 10 bases identical to TRBD2. The CDR3 extends over 15 amino acids. Germline CDR1 reads SNHLY; CDR2 reads FYNNEI. Trimming removed 1 base from V and 5 bases from J; junction bases left unmatched: 5. CDR3 bases: TGTGCCAGCAGTGAAGAGCGGGAGGGCCGAGACGAGCAGTACTTC. It codes for CASSEEREGRDEQYF.

The chain recombines TRBV5-1 with TRBJ1-2; D uncertain. Trimming pared 5 bases from V and 6 bases from J, leaving 11 bases between. CDR1 SGHRS and CDR2 YFSETQ come from the germline V gene. The CDR3 covers 12 residues. DNA of the CDR3: TGCGCCAGCAGTAGTGATGATAATGGCTACACCTTC. Its protein is CASSSDDNGYTF.

This rearrangement joins TRBV6-5 to TRBJ2-3; TRBD1 aligns across 7 bases. CDR3 size: 14 residues. Germline V gene sequence: CDR1 MNHEY, CDR2 SVGAGI. J was trimmed by 5 bases and V by 8 bases; bases with no gene match: 10. CDR3 amino acids: CASYRGLRVDTQYF. DNA for the CDR3: TGTGCCAGCTATAGGGGGCTGCGGGTAGATACGCAGTATTTT.

V is TRBV10-1 and J is TRBJ2-3, with D uncertain. The germline CDR1 and CDR2 sequences are WNHNN and SYGVQD (reference sequence). V lost 6 bases to trimming and J lost 3 bases, with 10 bases between them. CDR3 length: 13 residues. The CDR3 region is CASSQVRTDTQYF. The CDR3 DNA reads TGCGCCAGCAGCCAGGTTCGGACAGATACGCAGTATTTT.

The gene calls are TRBV5-1 and TRBJ2-7, with TRBD2 matching 10 bases. CDR3 length equals 17 residues. With V trimmed by 2 bases and J by 4 bases, 12 bases remained unmatched. The germline CDR1 and CDR2 sequences are SGHRS and YFSETQ. The CDR3 region has the DNA TGCGCCAGCAGCTTCCCATCCAGCGGGAGGGCCGTATACGAGCAGTACTTC. This codes for CASSFPSSGRAVYEQYF.

The rearrangement uses TRBV5-5 and TRBJ2-7; the match to TRBD2 covers 9 bases. With 4 bases clipped from V and 2 bases from J, the junction kept 13 bases outside the gene matches. Germline CDR1 SGHKS, CDR2 YYEKEE (reference sequence). This CDR3 contains 17 residues. The CDR3 is CASSTKARLAGPYEQYF. CDR3 nucleotides: TGTGCCAGCAGCACAAAGGCCCGGCTAGCGGGGCCCTACGAGCAGTACTTC.

This clone is termed medium-sized. The chain joins TRBV19 to TRBJ1-5; the D is unclear. Trimming took 4 bases from V and 3 from J, leaving 7 bases between them. The CDR3 is 13 amino acids. CDR1 and CDR2 (germline): LNHDA, SQIVND (reference sequence). The CDR3 protein is CASSTNTNQPQHF. CDR3 nucleotides: TGTGCCAGTAGTACCAACACCAATCAGCCCCAGCATTTT.

The J gene is TRBJ2-1, the V gene TRBV7-9, with D possibly matching TRBD2 (5 bases). The CDR3 has 13 residues. V was shortened by 1 base and J by 10 bases, with 11 bases between the two germline ends. Germline V gene sequence: CDR1 SEHNR, CDR2 FQNEAQ (reference sequence). The CDR3 spells CASSLGGPGEQFF. The CDR3 bases are TGTGCCAGCAGCTTAGGAGGGCCGGGGGAGCAGTTCTTC.

The chain recombines TRBV5-5 with TRBJ1-2; D is possibly TRBD1 (5 bases). Trimming took 3 bases from V and 7 from J, leaving 22 bases between them. The germline V gene encodes CDR1 SGHKS and CDR2 YYEKEE (reference sequence). The CDR3 length is 16 residues. The DNA for the CDR3 is TGTGCCAGCAGCTCCCCGAGGGGCGAACTGGGAGGTGGCTACACCTTC. Its protein is CASSSPRGELGGGYTF.